The 30 T cell receptor beta chains below all came from one sample that was sequenced in a study of blood T cell repertoires in COVID-19. Some clones are missing from TCRdb's copy, which holds only in-frame ones; the method was immunoSEQ multiplex PCR. Among approximately 100,000 clones listed, roughly 88% were seen once. Specimen: peripheral blood. These TCRs come from a human donor in a cohort sampled during active COVID-19.

This chain links TRBV5-1 with TRBJ2-5; 9 bases agree with TRBD2. The CDR3 sequence is 14 residues long. CDR1 is SGHRS and CDR2 is YFSETQ in the germline V gene. V lost 4 bases and J lost 4; bases outside the gene matches: 5. The CDR3 reads CASSPGTSPETQYF. The CDR3 nucleotides read TGCGCCAGCAGCCCCGGGACTAGCCCAGAGACCCAGTACTTC.

V is TRBV28 and J is TRBJ1-1, with 8 bases lining up with TRBD1. Germline values: CDR1 MDHEN, CDR2 SYDVKM. V shed 5 bases and J 12 bases; nucleotides not matched to a gene: 8. This CDR3 is 12 amino acids long. DNA for the CDR3: TGTGCCAGCAGTCGGGGACAGGAGGGAACTTTCTTT. Protein sequence: CASSRGQEGTFF.

This clone has just a few counts. V gene TRBV29-1 combines with J gene TRBJ2-7, with D possibly TRBD1 on 5 matching bases. In germline, CDR1 is SQVTM, CDR2 ANQGSEA. This CDR3 has 15 amino acids. The V and J ends lost 5 bases and 1 base respectively, with 18 bases between them. CDR3 loop: CSVYGTTVGSYEQYF. The CDR3 region has the DNA TGCAGCGTTTACGGAACGACAGTGGGATCCTACGAGCAGTACTTC.

The chain carries TRBV13 and TRBJ2-2, with TRBD2 matching 15 bases. The ends lost 2 bases at V and 1 base at J; junction bases unmatched: 8. The germline V gene encodes CDR1 PRHDT and CDR2 FYEKMQ (reference sequence). The CDR3 is made up of 20 amino acids. CDR3 nucleotide sequence: TGTGCCAGCAGCTTAATTATAGGGACTAGCGGGGGGCTGAACACCGGGGAGCTGTTTTTT. Its translation: CASSLIIGTSGGLNTGELFF. The variable domain in full, completed from reference TRBV13 and TRBJ2-2, reads AAGVIQSPRHLIKEKRETATLKCYPIPRHDTVYWYQQGPGQDPQFLISFYEKMQSDKGSIPDRFSAQQFSDYHSELNMSSLELGDSALYFCASSLIIGTSGGLNTGELFFGEGSRLTVL.

The chain couples TRBV29-1 to TRBJ2-1; 10 nucleotides match TRBD1. Germline values: CDR1 SQVTM, CDR2 ANQGSEA. The CDR3 runs 14 residues. Trimming took 5 bases from V and 8 from J; bases not matched to a gene: 9. CDR3 DNA: TGCAGCGTTACGAAGACAGGGGGCGAGGATGAGCAGTTCTTC. Translating gives CSVTKTGGEDEQFF.

The chain is built from TRBV29-1 and TRBJ2-5; TRBD1 matches at 10 bases. This CDR3 comprises 16 residues. Germline CDR1 and CDR2: SQVTM and ANQGSEA. V trimming: 5 bases; J trimming: 4 bases; junction bases outside the gene matches: 13. This CDR3 reads CSVTRGLTGGRETQYF. The CDR3 nucleotides read TGCAGCGTTACCCGAGGGTTGACAGGGGGCCGAGAGACCCAGTACTTC.

This chain joins TRBV7-3 and TRBJ2-1, with 12 bases identical to TRBD2. CDR3 length: 15 amino acids. The germline gives CDR1 SGHTA, CDR2 FQGTGA. The V and J ends lost 6 bases and 9 bases, in that order; junction bases with no gene match: 9. In nucleotides, the CDR3 is TGTGCCAGCAGTCGGGGACTAGCGGGCATGTCTGAGCAGTTCTTC. It is translated as CASSRGLAGMSEQFF.

V usage is TRBV29-1 and J usage is TRBJ1-2, with 7 positions matching TRBD1. The V gene end was trimmed by 4 bases and the J gene end by 7 bases; junction bases not matched to a gene: 12. The CDR3 runs to 14 residues. Germline CDR1 reads SQVTM; CDR2 reads ANQGSEA. CDR3 sequence: CSVGAGGRGSGYTF. CDR3 sequence (DNA): TGCAGCGTTGGCGCAGGGGGGCGAGGATCTGGCTACACCTTC.

This chain links TRBV6-2 or TRBV6-3 with TRBJ2-7; 7 nucleotides line up with TRBD1. CDR3 length equals 13 residues. With 6 bases clipped from V and 2 bases from J, the junction kept 4 bases outside the gene matches. CDR1 is MNHEY and CDR2 is SVGEGT in the germline V gene. The chain's CDR3 is CASSGTATYEQYF. In nucleotides, the CDR3 is TGTGCCAGCAGCGGGACAGCGACCTACGAGCAGTACTTC.

The rearrangement links TRBV24-1 to TRBJ1-4, with D unclear. The CDR3 covers 13 residues. Looked up from germline, CDR1 is KGHDR and CDR2 is SFDVKD. Trimming took off 4 bases at V and 8 bases at J, with 10 bases between the two ends. The CDR3 loop reads CATSDGVTEKLFF. In DNA, the CDR3 is TGTGCCACCAGTGACGGGGTCACCGAAAAACTGTTTTTT.

The rearrangement uses TRBV21-1 and TRBJ2-7; the DNA was not compared with TRBD2, the D call given in the table. TRBV21-1 constitutes a pseudogene. The CDR3 has 20 residues. CDR3 bases: TGTGCCAGCAGCAAAGTTGTGGTATCGGGACTAGCGGGGGGAACCTACGAGCAGTACTTC. Translating gives CASSKVVVSGLAGGTYEQYF.

As DNA, the CDR3 is TGTGCCAGCAGCTTATTGGGGAGAGAAGCCTACAATGAGCAGTTCTTC. Encoded protein: CASSLLGREAYNEQFF. The chain joins TRBV13 to TRBJ2-1; TRBD2 might be the D (5 bases). Trimming stripped 2 bases from V and 2 bases from J, with 13 bases between. In germline, CDR1 is PRHDT, CDR2 FYEKMQ (reference sequence). The length of the CDR3 is 16 residues.

The chain combines TRBV2 with TRBJ2-7, with TRBD2 matching 10 bases. Trimming removed 6 bases from V and 3 bases from J; junction bases left unmatched: 8. The CDR3 consists of 15 residues. Germline loops: CDR1 SNHLY, CDR2 FYNNEI. The CDR3 bases are TGTGCCAGCAGATATCTAGCGGGAGATAGCTACGAGCAGTACTTC. Translated, it gives CASRYLAGDSYEQYF.

The V and J genes are TRBV18 and TRBJ1-2, with TRBD1 matching 8 bases. The germline CDR1 and CDR2 sequences are KGHSH and LQKENI. Trimming took 3 bases from V and 4 from J; bases not matched to a gene: 4. The CDR3 is made up of 14 amino acids. The CDR3 coding sequence is TGTGCCAGCTCACCGACAGGGGCCCTCTATGGCTACACCTTC. Amino acids: CASSPTGALYGYTF. The full variable domain, completed using reference TRBV18 and TRBJ1-2, is NAGVMQNPRHLVRRRGQEARLRCSPMKGHSHVYWYRQLPEEGLKFMVYLQKENIIDESGMPKERFSAEFPKEGPSILRIQQVVRGDSAAYFCASSPTGALYGYTFGSGTRLTVV.

The chain has TRBV6-5 and TRBJ2-7; 8 nucleotides line up with TRBD2. The trim removed 5 bases at V and 3 bases at J, leaving 9 bases unmatched. The length of the CDR3 is 15 residues. The germline V gene has CDR1 MNHEY and CDR2 SVGAGI. CDR3 in amino acids: CASSTKGAGDYEQYF. CDR3 nucleotides: TGTGCCAGCAGTACGAAGGGAGCGGGAGACTACGAGCAGTACTTC.

The chain couples TRBV5-1 to TRBJ2-7; possible D gene TRBD2, 5 bases. CDR1 is SGHRS and CDR2 is YFSETQ in the germline V gene. V shed 0 bases and J shed 2 bases, with 9 bases lying between them. This CDR3 has 14 amino acids. The CDR3 DNA follows: TGCGCCAGCAGCTTGGTAGAGGGCCCCTACGAGCAGTACTTC. The encoded protein is CASSLVEGPYEQYF.

The chain links TRBV7-2 to TRBJ2-3; 13 bases line up with TRBD2. The CDR3 sequence is 17 residues long. Germline CDR1 is SGHTA and CDR2 is FQGNSA. V lost 6 bases, J lost 5 bases, and 11 bases stayed unmatched. CDR3 loop: CASRLRLAGGPGDTQYF. The CDR3 DNA sequence: TGTGCCAGCAGACTGAGACTAGCGGGAGGTCCGGGAGATACGCAGTATTTT.

This rearrangement joins TRBV5-4 to TRBJ1-4, with TRBD1 as a possible D gene (5 bases). CDR1 SGHNT and CDR2 YYREEE come from the germline V gene (reference sequence). The CDR3 loop spans 17 amino acids. V lost 2 bases and J 10 bases, leaving 24 bases between the germline ends. The CDR3 coding sequence is TGTGCCAGCAGCTTTGGCGCAGGGAGGGGTGGGCGAGGAAAACTGTTTTTT. Its protein is CASSFGAGRGGRGKLFF.

This clone appeared a single time. The chain links TRBV18 to TRBJ2-1, with a possible D match to TRBD2 (7 bases). The CDR3 runs 15 residues. The V end lost 3 bases, the J end lost 4 bases, and 13 bases lay between the germline ends. The germline gives CDR1 KGHSH, CDR2 LQKENI. Here the CDR3 reads CASSPAGGPYNEQFF. The DNA for the CDR3 is TGTGCCAGCTCACCGGCCGGGGGGCCGTACAATGAGCAGTTCTTC. Full variable domain (remainder filled in from reference TRBV18 and TRBJ2-1): NAGVMQNPRHLVRRRGQEARLRCSPMKGHSHVYWYRQLPEEGLKFMVYLQKENIIDESGMPKERFSAEFPKEGPSILRIQQVVRGDSAAYFCASSPAGGPYNEQFFGPGTRLTVL.

The rearrangement uses TRBV9 and TRBJ2-7; 8 bases match TRBD2. The CDR3 consists of 17 residues. Germline V gives CDR1 SGDLS, CDR2 YYNGEE. After removal of 0 bases from V and 0 bases from J, the junction contained 8 bases not matched to a gene. The CDR3 sequence: CASSVGTSGRRSYEQYF. For the CDR3, the DNA is TGTGCCAGCAGCGTAGGAACTAGCGGCAGACGCTCCTACGAGCAGTACTTC. The whole variable domain, filled in from reference TRBV9 and TRBJ2-7, reads DSGVTQTPKHLITATGQRVTLRCSPRSGDLSVYWYQQSLDQGLQFLIQYYNGEERAKGNILERFSAQQFPDLHSELNLSSLELGDSALYFCASSVGTSGRRSYEQYFGPGTRLTVT.

This clone was seen a single time. This rearrangement joins TRBV3-1 (or the pseudogene TRBV3-2) to TRBJ1-4, with a possible D match to TRBD1 (6 bases). Germline values: CDR1 LGHDT, CDR2 YNNKEL (reference sequence). CDR3 length: 17 residues. Trimming took 3 bases from V and 4 from J, leaving 18 bases between them. The CDR3 protein is CASSQMPVRGVNEKLFF. CDR3 in DNA: TGTGCCAGCAGCCAGATGCCCGTCAGGGGTGTTAATGAAAAACTGTTTTTT.

Only one count was recorded for this clone. This chain joins TRBV7-9 and TRBJ2-5, with D possibly being TRBD2 (6 bases). Looked up from germline, CDR1 is SEHNR and CDR2 is FQNEAQ (reference sequence). The CDR3 sequence is 15 residues long. V gave up 5 bases and J gave up 7 bases, with 20 bases separating them. CDR3 sequence reads: CASSASGTRRGTQYF. The CDR3, as DNA: TGTGCCAGCAGCGCCTCCGGGACTCGGAGGGGGACCCAGTACTTC.

The chain links TRBV19 to TRBJ1-1; TRBD1 matches at 8 bases. The J segment lost 4 bases and the V segment lost 7 bases, leaving 8 bases of the junction unmatched. Germline V gene data show CDR1 as LNHDA and CDR2 as SQIVND (reference sequence). The CDR3 loop spans 14 amino acids. The CDR3 DNA is TGTGCCAGTACCTGGACAGGGTCGAGCACTGAAGCTTTCTTT. Translation gives CASTWTGSSTEAFF.

This clone was recorded a few times. This chain links TRBV7-2 with TRBJ1-1; 7 nucleotides line up with TRBD1. Germline CDR1 and CDR2: SGHTA and FQGNSA. CDR3 length: 16 residues. With V trimmed by 0 bases and J by 6 bases, 10 bases remained unmatched. The CDR3 DNA reads TGTGCCAGCAGCTTAGCGGGAACACAGGGGAAGTCTGAAGCTTTCTTT. It specifies CASSLAGTQGKSEAFF.

The rearrangement uses TRBV14 and TRBJ2-7; 9 nucleotides agree with TRBD2. CDR3 length: 15 residues. From germline, CDR1 is SGHDN and CDR2 FVKESK. V lost 1 base to trimming and J lost 1 base; unmatched junction nucleotides: 2. The DNA for the CDR3 is TGTGCCAGCAGCCAAGGGCTAGCGGGGTCCTACGAGCAGTACTTC. Amino acids: CASSQGLAGSYEQYF.

The chain is built from TRBV6-5 and TRBJ2-3, with D possibly TRBD2 on 6 matching bases. V dropped 9 bases and J dropped 1 base, with 14 bases sitting between them. The CDR3 totals 14 residues. Germline CDR1 reads MNHEY; CDR2 reads SVGAGI. The CDR3 protein is CAREGCERTDTQYF. DNA for the CDR3: TGTGCCAGGGAGGGGTGTGAGCGCACAGATACGCAGTATTTT.

V usage is TRBV28 and J usage is TRBJ2-7; a weak D match, TRBD1 (6 bases). The CDR3 runs to 16 residues. The germline gives CDR1 MDHEN, CDR2 SYDVKM. Trimming took 2 bases from V and 0 from J, leaving 14 bases between them. This CDR3 reads CASSLRGRGGSYEQYF. For the CDR3, the DNA is TGTGCCAGCAGTTTAAGAGGGCGAGGGGGCTCCTACGAGCAGTACTTC.

The rearrangement uses TRBV4-2 and TRBJ2-3; no clear D. Germline CDR1 reads LGHNA; CDR2 reads YNFKEQ. With 4 bases removed from V and 2 bases from J, the gap between germline ends came to 16 bases. CDR3 size: 16 residues. In DNA form, the CDR3 reads TGTGCCAGCAGCCTTAACCCTAGACCCTTCACAGATACGCAGTATTTT. It encodes CASSLNPRPFTDTQYF.

The gene calls are TRBV30 and TRBJ2-1; D possibly corresponds to TRBD2 (5 bases). Trimming stripped 2 bases from V and 10 bases from J, with 15 bases between. The germline CDR1 and CDR2 sequences are GTSNPN and SVGIG (reference sequence). The CDR3 runs to 13 residues. The CDR3 spells CAWSKASGGEQFF. Here the CDR3 DNA reads TGTGCCTGGAGTAAGGCTTCTGGAGGCGAGCAGTTCTTC.

This clone was observed once. The chain carries TRBV7-9 and TRBJ1-2, with D possibly being TRBD1 (5 bases). The germline V and J ends were trimmed by 1 base and 4 bases, with 10 bases remaining between them. In germline, CDR1 is SEHNR, CDR2 FQNEAQ (reference sequence). CDR3 length: 14 residues. The CDR3 DNA reads as TGTGCCAGCAGCTTAGTTGACAGCCTCTATGGCTACACCTTC. It specifies CASSLVDSLYGYTF. The full variable domain, completed using reference TRBV7-9 and TRBJ1-2, is DTGVSQNPRHKITKRGQNVTFRCDPISEHNRLYWYRQTLGQGPEFLTYFQNEAQLEKSRLLSDRFSAERPKGSFSTLEIQRTEQGDSAMYLCASSLVDSLYGYTFGSGTRLTVV.